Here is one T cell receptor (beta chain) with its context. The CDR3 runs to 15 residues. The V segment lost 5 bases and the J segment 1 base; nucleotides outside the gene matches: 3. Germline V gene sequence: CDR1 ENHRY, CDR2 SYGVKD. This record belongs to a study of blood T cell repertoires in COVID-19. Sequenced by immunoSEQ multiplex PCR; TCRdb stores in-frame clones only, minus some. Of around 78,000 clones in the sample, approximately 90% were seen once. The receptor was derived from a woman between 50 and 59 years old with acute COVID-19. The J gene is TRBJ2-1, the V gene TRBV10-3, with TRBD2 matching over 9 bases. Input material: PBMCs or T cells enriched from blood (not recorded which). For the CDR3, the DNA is TGTGCCATCAGTAAAACTAGCGGGTCCTACAATGAGCAGTTCTTC. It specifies CAISKTSGSYNEQFF.